The clone carrying this TCR beta chain was counted ten times or more. The sample belongs to a study of T cells in Graves' hyperthyroidism and ophthalmopathy. Researchers took RNA transcripts and amplified the TCR beta CDR3 regions from them. A set of HTBI primers served as the primers for a first-round RT-PCR of the TCR CDR3. TCRdb reprocessed the multiplex PCR reads with MiXCR, giving one entry per CDR3 protein. This sample yields hundreds of thousands of distinct CDR3 sequences, of which more than 14% are seen a single time; 9.5% to 15% belongs to the top ten. The CDR3 contains 13 residues. The germline V and J ends were trimmed by 5 bases and 3 bases, with 11 bases remaining between them. The germline V gene encodes CDR1 GTSNPN and CDR2 SVGIG (reference sequence).

The sequencing input was blood. The TCR was taken from a woman aged 45-65 years with Graves' ophthalmopathy. V gene TRBV30 combines with J gene TRBJ1-5, with TRBD1 as a possible D gene (5 bases). The DNA for the CDR3 is TGTGCCTGGGGCCAGGGAATCAATCAGCCCCAGCATTTT. This codes for CAWGQGINQPQHF. The full variable domain, with the rest looked up from reference TRBV30 and TRBJ1-5, is SQTIHQWPATLVQPVGSPLSLECTVEGTSNPNLYWYRQAAGRGLQLLFYSVGIGQISSEVPQNLSASRPQDRQFILSSKKLLLSDSGFYLCAWGQGINQPQHFGDGTRLSIL.